This T cell receptor beta chain was sequenced in a study of early T cells in non-severe SARS-CoV-2 infection. Study overall: Unpaired chains resulted from sequencing bulk RNA of unsorted whole blood.

The TCR library protocol was used to attach unique molecular identifiers. These identifiers were attached to individual cDNA molecules. TCRdb re-called the 5' RACE reads through MiXCR, storing one row per CDR3 protein. The table lists approximately 85,000 distinct CDR3 sequences, about 12% of them singletons. The CDR3 is 16 residues long. The junction had 7 bases not matched to a gene; V was cut back by 0 bases and J by 4 bases. Germline CDR1 reads DFQATT; CDR2 reads SNEGSKA (reference sequence). As for this clonotype: Antigen: not known.

Notes on the study in general: A preference for anti-spike CD8 responses marked VDJdb matching, which missed private and CD4 specificities.

The rearrangement joins TRBV20-1 to TRBJ2-1, with TRBD2 matching 9 bases. The receptor was isolated from an adult who was a healthcare worker with PCR-confirmed SARS-CoV-2 infection or an uninfected control (not recorded which). Sequenced input: whole blood. The CDR3 loop is CSARDFRLAGYNEQFF. As DNA, the CDR3 is TGCAGTGCTAGAGATTTTAGGCTAGCGGGATACAATGAGCAGTTCTTC.